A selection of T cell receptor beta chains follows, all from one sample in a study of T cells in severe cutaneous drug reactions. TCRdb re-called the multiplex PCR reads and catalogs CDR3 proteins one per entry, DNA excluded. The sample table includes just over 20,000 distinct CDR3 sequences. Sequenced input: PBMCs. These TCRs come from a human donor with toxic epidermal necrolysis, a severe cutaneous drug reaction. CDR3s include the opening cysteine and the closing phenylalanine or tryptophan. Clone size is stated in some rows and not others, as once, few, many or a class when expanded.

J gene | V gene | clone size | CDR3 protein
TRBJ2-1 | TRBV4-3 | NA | CASSQDARLSSYNEQFF
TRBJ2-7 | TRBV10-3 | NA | CAISPKGADSYEQYF
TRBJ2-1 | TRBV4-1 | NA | CASSPGRGTRSSYNEQFF
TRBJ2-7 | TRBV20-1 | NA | CSAPQQADPRGQYF
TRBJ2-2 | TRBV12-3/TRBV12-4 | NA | CASRLVWELFF
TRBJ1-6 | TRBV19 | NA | CASSALTGGSPLHF
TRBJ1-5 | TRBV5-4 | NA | CASSLDGGQGLSGQPQHF
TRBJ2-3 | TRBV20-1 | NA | CSASPILGGKNTDTQYF
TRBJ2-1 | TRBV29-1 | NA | CSVETSGRGLDEQFF
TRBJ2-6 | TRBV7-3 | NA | CASRSQSGGANVLTF
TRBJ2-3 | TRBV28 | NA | CASSLYTGSTDTQYF
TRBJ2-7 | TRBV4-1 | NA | CASSQDRAIPYEQYF
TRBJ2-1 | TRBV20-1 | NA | CSARGGSLGVYNEQFF
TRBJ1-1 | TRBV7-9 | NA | CASSLLGQGAMNTEAFF
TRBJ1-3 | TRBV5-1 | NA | CASSSGDVLAGNTIYF
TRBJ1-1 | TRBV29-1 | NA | CSIEGVNTEAFF
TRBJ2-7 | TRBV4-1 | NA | CASSQYGTGWDNEQYF
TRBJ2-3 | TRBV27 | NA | CASSLASRDTQYF
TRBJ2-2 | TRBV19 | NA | CASTVGQGLDTGELFF
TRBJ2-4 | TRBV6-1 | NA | CASERGIGIQYF
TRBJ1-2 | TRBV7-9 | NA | CASSHGTGPTPGDGYTF
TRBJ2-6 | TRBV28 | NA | CASSLLWAGWGQLSSGANVLTF
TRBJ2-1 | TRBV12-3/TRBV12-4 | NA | CASSLSRAYNEQFF
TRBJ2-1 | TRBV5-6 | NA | CASSPGQSSYNEQFF
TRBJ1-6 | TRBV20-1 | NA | CSARVLVDSGNSPLHF
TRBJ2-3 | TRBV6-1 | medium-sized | CASRGIRRGDTQYF
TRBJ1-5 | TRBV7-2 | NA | CASSLVIYRNSNQPQHF
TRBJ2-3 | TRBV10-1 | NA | CASAESSTDTQYF
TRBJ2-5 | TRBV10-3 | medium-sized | CAISVGGKETQYF
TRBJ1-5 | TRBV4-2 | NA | CASSQVRGSNQPQHF
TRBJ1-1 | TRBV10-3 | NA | CAISPTQGTNTEAFF
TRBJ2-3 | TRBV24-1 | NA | CATSDLPQVASTDTQYF
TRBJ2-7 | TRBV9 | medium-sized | CASSVGTGDYEQYF
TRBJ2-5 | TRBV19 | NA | CASSIGGLVRETQYF
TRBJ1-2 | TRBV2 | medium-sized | CASSVDRATYGYTF
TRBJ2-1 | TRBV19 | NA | CASTAGDFYNEQFF
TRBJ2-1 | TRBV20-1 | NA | CSAHGGQYNEQFF
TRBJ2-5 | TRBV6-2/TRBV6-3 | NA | CASSAGESGREETQYF
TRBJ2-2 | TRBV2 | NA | CASSEARNTGELFF
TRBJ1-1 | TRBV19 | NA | CASSRVGGVTEAFF
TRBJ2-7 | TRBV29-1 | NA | CSVGATGGSWQYF
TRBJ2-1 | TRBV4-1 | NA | CASSQDGRANEQFF
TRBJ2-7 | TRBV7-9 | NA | CASSFSDSYEQYF
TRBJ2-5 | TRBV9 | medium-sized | CASSVRLGPGETQYF
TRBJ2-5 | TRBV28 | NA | CASRLAPDGTQYF
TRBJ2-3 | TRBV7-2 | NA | CASSLVRGDTQYF
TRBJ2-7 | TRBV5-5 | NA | CASSGDRGYEQYF
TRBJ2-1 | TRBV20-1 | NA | CSARGPGVPYNEQFF
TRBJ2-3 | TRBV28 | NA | CASSPGLTTDTQYF